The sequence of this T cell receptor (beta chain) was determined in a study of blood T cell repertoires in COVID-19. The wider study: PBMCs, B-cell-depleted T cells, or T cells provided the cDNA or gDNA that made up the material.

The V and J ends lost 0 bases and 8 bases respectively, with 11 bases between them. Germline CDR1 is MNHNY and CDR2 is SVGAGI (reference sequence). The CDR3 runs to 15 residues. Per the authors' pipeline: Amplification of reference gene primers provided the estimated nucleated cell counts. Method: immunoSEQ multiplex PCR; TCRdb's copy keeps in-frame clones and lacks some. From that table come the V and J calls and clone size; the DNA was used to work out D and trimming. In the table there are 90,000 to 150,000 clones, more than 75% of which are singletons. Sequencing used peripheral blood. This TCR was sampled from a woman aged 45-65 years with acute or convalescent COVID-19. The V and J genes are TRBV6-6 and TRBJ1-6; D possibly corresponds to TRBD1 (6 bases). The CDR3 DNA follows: TGTGCCAGCAGTTACTCACAGGGTCAGGATTCACCCCTCCACTTT. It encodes CASSYSQGQDSPLHF.